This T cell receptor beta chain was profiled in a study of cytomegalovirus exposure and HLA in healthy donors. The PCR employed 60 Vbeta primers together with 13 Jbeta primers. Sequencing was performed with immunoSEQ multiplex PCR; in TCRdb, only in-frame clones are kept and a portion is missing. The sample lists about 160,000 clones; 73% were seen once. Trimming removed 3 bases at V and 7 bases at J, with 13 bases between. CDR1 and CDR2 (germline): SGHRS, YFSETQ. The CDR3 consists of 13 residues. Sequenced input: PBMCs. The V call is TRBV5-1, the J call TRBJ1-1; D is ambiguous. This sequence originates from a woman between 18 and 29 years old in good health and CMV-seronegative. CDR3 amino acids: CASSSEGRYEAFF. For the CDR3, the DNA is TGCGCCAGCAGCTCGGAAGGGAGATATGAAGCTTTCTTT. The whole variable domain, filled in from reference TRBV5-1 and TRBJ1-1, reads KAGVTQTPRYLIKTRGQQVTLSCSPISGHRSVSWYQQTPGQGLQFLFEYFSETQRNKGNFPGRFSGRQFSNSRSEMNVSTLELGDSALYLCASSSEGRYEAFFGQGTRLTVV.